This is a list of T cell receptor beta chains from one sample in a study of neurological immune-mediated disorders. MiXCR, applied by TCRdb to the 5' RACE reads, yields one record per CDR3 protein. The sample shows about 82,000 distinct CDR3 sequences, just over 2.5% of them seen only once. Specimen: PBMCs. The receptors were gathered from a woman aged 25 to 45 with multiple sclerosis. Each CDR3 is given with its conserved first and last residue. The order of the fields is J gene, V gene, D gene, clone size, CDR3 protein, CDR3 DNA. The D gene is left open where the match is weak. Only some rows state a clone size, as once, few, many or a class for expanded clones.

TRBJ1-3 | TRBV5-1 | NA | many | CASSLGATSSGNTIYF | TGCGCCAGCAGCTTGGGGGCAACTAGCTCTGGAAACACCATATATTTT
TRBJ2-2 | TRBV6-5 | NA | many | CASSYESTGELFF | TGTGCCAGCAGTTACGAAAGCACCGGGGAGCTGTTTTTT
TRBJ2-7 | TRBV7-9 | NA | many | CASTRQGGFYEQYF | TGTGCCAGCACCCGGCAAGGGGGATTCTACGAGCAGTACTTC
TRBJ1-5 | TRBV20-1 | NA | many | CSATVGAGSNQPQHF | TGCAGTGCTACCGTCGGGGCGGGTAGCAATCAGCCCCAGCATTTT
TRBJ2-1 | TRBV7-9 | NA | many | CASSLGPREEQFF | TGTGCCAGCAGCTTAGGTCCCAGGGAGGAGCAGTTCTTC
TRBJ1-6 | TRBV3-1 | NA | many | CASSPKTNSPLHF | TGTGCCAGCAGCCCCAAGACGAATTCACCCCTCCACTTT
TRBJ2-6 | TRBV15 | NA | many | CATSRGAPYSGANVLTF | TGTGCCACGTCCCGTGGGGCTCCCTACTCTGGGGCCAACGTCCTGACTTTC
TRBJ2-7 | TRBV14 | TRBD2 | many | CASSQVLAGSPEQYF | TGTGCCAGCAGCCAAGTACTAGCGGGATCCCCCGAGCAGTACTTC
TRBJ2-7 | TRBV7-2 | NA | many | CASSHLVGTFIYEQYF | TGTGCCAGCAGCCACCTCGTGGGGACTTTCATCTACGAGCAGTACTTC
TRBJ2-6 | TRBV5-1 | NA | many | CASSLSSGANVLTF | TGCGCCAGCAGCTTAAGCTCTGGGGCCAACGTCCTGACTTTC
TRBJ2-5 | TRBV5-4 | TRBD1 | many | CASSPGTGQETQYF | TGTGCCAGCAGCCCCGGGACAGGGCAAGAGACCCAGTACTTC
TRBJ2-3 | TRBV28 | NA | many | CASSLYTDLPTDTQYF | TGTGCCAGCAGTTTATATACGGACCTGCCCACAGATACGCAGTATTTT
TRBJ2-4 | TRBV29-1 | NA | many | CSVETGLAKNIQYF | TGCAGCGTTGAAACCGGGTTAGCCAAAAACATTCAGTACTTC
TRBJ2-3 | TRBV5-1 | NA | many | CASSLDGRDTDTQYF | TGCGCCAGCAGCTTGGATGGCAGGGACACAGATACGCAGTATTTT
TRBJ1-2 | TRBV7-9 | NA | many | CASRLLRPRSDYGYTF | TGTGCCAGCAGGCTCCTCCGGCCTCGTAGTGACTATGGCTACACCTTC
TRBJ2-7 | TRBV25-1 | NA | many | CASSVGQNSYEQYF | TGTGCCAGCAGTGTTGGCCAAAACTCCTACGAGCAGTACTTC
TRBJ1-5 | TRBV20-1 | NA | many | CSALKQALNQPQHF | TGCAGTGCCTTAAAACAGGCGCTCAATCAGCCCCAGCATTTT
TRBJ2-5 | TRBV7-9 | TRBD2 | many | CASSLYPGGLQETQYF | TGTGCCAGCAGCTTATACCCGGGAGGGCTTCAGGAGACCCAGTACTTC
TRBJ2-1 | TRBV6-2/TRBV6-3 | TRBD2 | many | CASSYVSGLAGNYNEQFF | TGTGCCAGCAGTTACGTTTCCGGACTAGCGGGAAATTACAATGAGCAGTTCTTC
TRBJ1-1 | TRBV12-3/TRBV12-4 | NA | many | CASSFIGDTEAFF | TGTGCCAGCAGTTTTATAGGAGACACTGAAGCTTTCTTT
TRBJ1-2 | TRBV28 | TRBD1 | NA | CASIPHPGTEFNYGYTF | TGTGCCAGCATCCCCCACCCCGGGACAGAATTTAACTATGGCTACACCTTC
TRBJ2-7 | TRBV27 | NA | many | CASSSVLSDEQYF | TGTGCCAGCAGTTCAGTCTTATCGGACGAGCAGTACTTC
TRBJ2-2 | TRBV6-1 | NA | many | CASSGGQKGVATGELFF | TGTGCCAGCAGTGGGGGACAAAAAGGTGTGGCCACCGGGGAGCTGTTTTTT
TRBJ1-1 | TRBV6-5 | NA | many | CASSYSSPRPNTEAFF | TGTGCCAGCAGTTACTCGAGCCCCAGACCCAACACTGAAGCTTTCTTT
TRBJ2-3 | TRBV12-3/TRBV12-4 | NA | NA | CASSARSHTDTQYF | TGTGCCAGCAGTGCTCGATCACACACAGATACGCAGTATTTT
TRBJ2-6 | TRBV20-1 | NA | many | CSARFAGANVLTF | TGCAGTGCTAGGTTTGCTGGGGCCAACGTCCTGACTTTC
TRBJ2-7 | TRBV15 | TRBD1 | many | CATSRAGTGFHEQYF | TGTGCCACCAGCAGAGCCGGGACAGGGTTCCACGAGCAGTACTTC
TRBJ1-2 | TRBV27 | NA | many | CASRPGATNYGYTF | TGTGCCAGCAGGCCCGGGGCCACTAACTATGGCTACACCTTC
TRBJ2-7 | TRBV11-2 | TRBD1 | many | CASSFVKGQITDDF | TGTGCCAGCAGCTTTGTAAAGGGACAGATTACTGACGACTTC